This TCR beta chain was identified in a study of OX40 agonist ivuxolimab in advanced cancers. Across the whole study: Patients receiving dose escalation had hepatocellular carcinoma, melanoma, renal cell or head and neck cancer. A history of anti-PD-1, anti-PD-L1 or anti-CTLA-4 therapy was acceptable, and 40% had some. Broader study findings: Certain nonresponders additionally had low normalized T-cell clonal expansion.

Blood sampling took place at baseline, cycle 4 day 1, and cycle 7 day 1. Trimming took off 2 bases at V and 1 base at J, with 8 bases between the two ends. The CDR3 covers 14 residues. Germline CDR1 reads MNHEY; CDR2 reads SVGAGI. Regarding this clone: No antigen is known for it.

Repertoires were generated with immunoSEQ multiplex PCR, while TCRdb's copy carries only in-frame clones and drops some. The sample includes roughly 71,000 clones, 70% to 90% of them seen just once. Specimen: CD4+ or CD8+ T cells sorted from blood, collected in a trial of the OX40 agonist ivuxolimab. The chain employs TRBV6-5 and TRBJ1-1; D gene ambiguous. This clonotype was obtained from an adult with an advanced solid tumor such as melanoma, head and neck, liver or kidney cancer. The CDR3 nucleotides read TGTGCCAGCAGTTACGGGTGGGCGAACACTGAAGCTTTCTTT. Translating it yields CASSYGWANTEAFF.